The 15 T cell receptor beta chains given below trace back to one sample, sequenced in a study of blood T cell repertoires in COVID-19. Profiled with immunoSEQ multiplex PCR; TCRdb holds only in-frame clones, not every one. The data contain tens of thousands of clones, 80% to 85% of them singletons. Material: peripheral blood. These receptors originate from a human donor in a cohort sampled during active COVID-19.

J is TRBJ2-5 and V is TRBV5-1, with 14 bases lining up with TRBD2. Germline trimming cut 0 bases from V and 5 bases from J; bases unmatched to any gene: 9. In germline, CDR1 is SGHRS, CDR2 YFSETQ. This CDR3 is 18 amino acids long. The chain's CDR3 is CASSLVVTSGGAGETQYF. CDR3 nucleotides: TGCGCCAGCAGCTTGGTGGTGACTAGCGGGGGGGCCGGCGAGACCCAGTACTTC.

V gene TRBV5-1 combines with J gene TRBJ1-3, with unresolved D. V was cut by 1 base and J by 3 bases, with 11 bases left in between. This CDR3 has 15 amino acids. Germline CDR1 is SGHRS and CDR2 is YFSETQ. The CDR3 here is CASSLSGGLGNTIYF. The CDR3, as DNA: TGCGCCAGCAGCTTGTCAGGTGGTCTTGGAAACACCATATATTTT. The variable domain in full, completed from reference TRBV5-1 and TRBJ1-3, reads KAGVTQTPRYLIKTRGQQVTLSCSPISGHRSVSWYQQTPGQGLQFLFEYFSETQRNKGNFPGRFSGRQFSNSRSEMNVSTLELGDSALYLCASSLSGGLGNTIYFGEGSWLTVV.

This chain joins TRBV29-1 and TRBJ1-5; tentatively, D is TRBD1 (5 bases). From germline, CDR1 is SQVTM and CDR2 ANQGSEA. V lost 5 bases and J lost 3, with 20 bases in between. The CDR3 loop spans 16 amino acids. The CDR3 spells CSVSRGDHTYNQPQHF. CDR3 DNA sequence: TGCAGCGTTTCGCGGGGGGACCACACGTACAATCAGCCCCAGCATTTT.

The J gene is TRBJ2-5, the V gene TRBV5-5, with D possibly TRBD1 on 6 matching bases. Germline loops: CDR1 SGHKS, CDR2 YYEKEE (reference sequence). Deletions cut 4 bases from V and 0 bases from J, with 10 bases between. The CDR3 sequence is 14 residues long. In DNA, the CDR3 is TGTGCCAGCAGCCCCGGACAGTACCAAGAGACCCAGTACTTC. Amino acid sequence: CASSPGQYQETQYF.

This clone was observed a handful of times. The V call is TRBV7-9, the J call TRBJ2-7; tentatively, D is TRBD1 (5 bases). Germline V gene data show CDR1 as SEHNR and CDR2 as FQNEAQ (reference sequence). Trimming stripped 1 base from V and 9 bases from J, with 13 bases between. This CDR3 is 13 amino acids long. For the CDR3, the DNA is TGTGCCAGCAGCTTAGGGTCAGGGAACGGGCAGTACTTC. Its translation is CASSLGSGNGQYF.

The chain is built from TRBV5-1 and TRBJ1-6; D is perhaps TRBD1 (5 bases). Trimming took off 5 bases at V and 6 bases at J, with 12 bases between the two ends. CDR1 SGHRS and CDR2 YFSETQ come from the germline V gene. This CDR3 spans 14 amino acids. CDR3 loop: CASRFGGGNSPLHF. DNA of the CDR3: TGCGCCAGCAGATTCGGGGGTGGTAATTCACCCCTCCACTTT.

This rearrangement joins TRBV18 to TRBJ2-2, with D perhaps TRBD2 (7 bases). V was shortened by 5 bases and J by 1 base, with 11 bases between the two germline ends. Germline CDR1 reads KGHSH; CDR2 reads LQKENI. The CDR3 extends over 15 amino acids. The DNA for the CDR3 is TGTGCCAGCTCAACGGGGGGCTGGAACACCGGGGAGCTGTTTTTT. This translates into CASSTGGWNTGELFF. Complete variable domain (other parts from reference TRBV18 and TRBJ2-2): NAGVMQNPRHLVRRRGQEARLRCSPMKGHSHVYWYRQLPEEGLKFMVYLQKENIIDESGMPKERFSAEFPKEGPSILRIQQVVRGDSAAYFCASSTGGWNTGELFFGEGSRLTVL.

This clone was detected only once. V is TRBV18 and J is TRBJ2-7; no clear D gene. With 1 base removed from V and 2 bases from J, the gap between germline ends came to 12 bases. Germline V gene sequence: CDR1 KGHSH, CDR2 LQKENI. This CDR3 contains 15 residues. The CDR3 DNA sequence: TGTGCCAGCTCACCACGCTCAGGTTCCCCCTACGAGCAGTACTTC. Amino acids: CASSPRSGSPYEQYF.

This chain links TRBV6-4 with TRBJ2-5; weak D call: TRBD2 (5 bases). V was trimmed by 9 bases and J by 5 bases, leaving 10 bases between them. CDR3 length: 11 residues. Germline CDR1 is MRHNA and CDR2 is SNTAGT. CDR3 sequence: CASHTGETQYF. The CDR3 bases are TGTGCCAGTCATACGGGGGAGACCCAGTACTTC.

This clone was recorded a few times. The chain joins TRBV7-9 to TRBJ2-7; 8 bases are shared with TRBD2. Germline CDR1 reads SEHNR; CDR2 reads FQNEAQ (reference sequence). Trimming at V came to 0 bases and at J to 6 bases, leaving 4 bases not matched to a gene. This CDR3 spans 14 amino acids. CDR3 nucleotide sequence: TGTGCCAGCAGCTTAGCGCGGGGGGCAGGCGAGCAGTACTTC. Translated: CASSLARGAGEQYF.

The V gene is TRBV30, the J gene TRBJ1-2; TRBD1 agrees at 7 bases. The V and J ends lost 2 bases and 4 bases, in that order; junction bases with no gene match: 7. The CDR3 is 14 residues long. Germline values: CDR1 GTSNPN, CDR2 SVGIG (reference sequence). CDR3 DNA sequence: TGTGCCTGGAGTCGGCCAGGGGGTTTCTATGGCTACACCTTC. Its translation is CAWSRPGGFYGYTF. The whole variable domain, remainder taken from reference TRBV30 and TRBJ1-2, is SQTIHQWPATLVQPVGSPLSLECTVEGTSNPNLYWYRQAAGRGLQLLFYSVGIGQISSEVPQNLSASRPQDRQFILSSKKLLLSDSGFYLCAWSRPGGFYGYTFGSGTRLTVV.

This chain links TRBV6-6 with TRBJ2-6, with TRBD1 identical over 7 bases. This CDR3 is built from 18 residues. With V trimmed by 5 bases and J by 2 bases, 12 bases remained unmatched. Germline CDR1 reads MNHNY; CDR2 reads SVGAGI (reference sequence). The CDR3 is CASSPSSGQLTGANVLTF. CDR3 nucleotide sequence: TGTGCCAGCAGTCCCTCCTCGGGACAGCTCACTGGGGCCAACGTCCTGACTTTC.

This chain uses TRBV5-1 with TRBJ2-5; no clear D. Trimming cost V 4 bases and J 5 bases, with 9 bases left between them. This CDR3 has 12 residues. Germline CDR1 reads SGHRS; CDR2 reads YFSETQ. The DNA for the CDR3 is TGCGCCAGCAGCCCTGGAGCGGAGACCCAGTACTTC. The encoded protein is CASSPGAETQYF.

The rearrangement links TRBV7-3 to TRBJ2-3, with D hard to call. Germline CDR1 and CDR2: SGHTA and FQGTGA. The CDR3 covers 15 residues. V lost 2 bases and J 1 base, leaving 10 bases between the germline ends. DNA of the CDR3: TGTGCCAGCAGCTTATCTGCTGTAGGCACAGATACGCAGTATTTT. It is translated as CASSLSAVGTDTQYF.

V is TRBV4-1 and J is TRBJ1-5; TRBD1 matches at 9 bases. From germline, CDR1 is MGHRA and CDR2 YSYEKL. After removal of 0 bases from V and 0 bases from J, the junction contained 6 bases not matched to a gene. CDR3 length: 18 residues. The CDR3 region is CASSQEDRGDYSNQPQHF. In nucleotides, the CDR3 is TGCGCCAGCAGCCAAGAGGACAGGGGCGATTATAGCAATCAGCCCCAGCATTTT.